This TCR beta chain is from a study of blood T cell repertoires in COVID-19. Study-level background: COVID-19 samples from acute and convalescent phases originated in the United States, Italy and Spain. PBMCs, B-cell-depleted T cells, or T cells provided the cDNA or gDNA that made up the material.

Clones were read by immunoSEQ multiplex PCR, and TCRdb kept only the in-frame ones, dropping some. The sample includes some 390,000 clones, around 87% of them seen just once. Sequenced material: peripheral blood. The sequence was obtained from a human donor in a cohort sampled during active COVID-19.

This chain's CDR3 is CASRPLVWGELFF. CDR3 bases: TGTGCCAGCAGACCCCTAGTTTGGGGGGAGCTGTTTTTT. The genes are TRBV6-5 and TRBJ2-2, with D unclear. CDR3 length: 13 amino acids. Germline V CDR1 and CDR2: MNHEY, SVGAGI. V was pared by 6 bases and J by 8 bases, with 13 bases between.